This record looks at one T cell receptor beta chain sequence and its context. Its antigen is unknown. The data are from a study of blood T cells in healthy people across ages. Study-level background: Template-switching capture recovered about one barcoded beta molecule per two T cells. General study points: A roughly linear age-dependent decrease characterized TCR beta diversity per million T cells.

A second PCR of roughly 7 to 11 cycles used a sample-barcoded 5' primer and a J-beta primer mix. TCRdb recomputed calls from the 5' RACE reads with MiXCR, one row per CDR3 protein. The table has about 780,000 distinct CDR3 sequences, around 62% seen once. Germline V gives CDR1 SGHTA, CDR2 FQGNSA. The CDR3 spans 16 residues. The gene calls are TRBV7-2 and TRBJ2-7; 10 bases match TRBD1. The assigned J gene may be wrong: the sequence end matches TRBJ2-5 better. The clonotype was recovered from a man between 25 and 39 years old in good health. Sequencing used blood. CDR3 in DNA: TGTGCCAGCAGCTTAGGGACAGGGGGAGCATCCGAGACCCAGTACTTC. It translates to CASSLGTGGASETQYF.